A selection of T cell receptor beta chains follows, all from one sample in a study of blood T cell repertoires in COVID-19. Profiled with immunoSEQ multiplex PCR; TCRdb holds only in-frame clones, not every one. Here the sample spans about 140,000 clones, more than 75% being singletons. The sample taken for sequencing was PBMCs or T cells enriched from blood (not recorded which). These receptors were collected from a man in his 60s who had recovered from COVID-19. The CDR3 runs from the conserved cysteine through the conserved F or W. A D gene is named only where the DNA matches it firmly. Clone size is given for some rows only: seen once, a few or many times, or a class if the clone is expanded.

v_gene: TRBV29-1; d_gene: TRBD1; abundance: -; j_gene: TRBJ2-2; CDR3nt: TGCAGCGTGGGACAGAAGAACACCGGGGAGCTGTTTTTT; CDR3aa: CSVGQKNTGELFF
v_gene: TRBV7-9; d_gene: TRBD1; abundance: few; j_gene: TRBJ1-2; CDR3nt: TGTGCCAGCAGCTTACATGGGACAGGGGATGGCTACACCTTC; CDR3aa: CASSLHGTGDGYTF
v_gene: TRBV27; d_gene: -; abundance: few; j_gene: TRBJ1-4; CDR3nt: TGTGCCAGCAGATGGACAGCCGCAACTAATGAAAAACTGTTTTTT; CDR3aa: CASRWTAATNEKLFF
v_gene: TRBV10-3; d_gene: -; abundance: -; j_gene: TRBJ1-1; CDR3nt: TGTGCCATCAAGGACAACATGAACACTGAAGCTTTCTTT; CDR3aa: CAIKDNMNTEAFF
v_gene: TRBV11-2; d_gene: -; abundance: -; j_gene: TRBJ2-4; CDR3nt: TGTGCCAGCAGCTTCACTTTGGCCAAAAACATTCAGTACTTC; CDR3aa: CASSFTLAKNIQYF
v_gene: TRBV19; d_gene: -; abundance: -; j_gene: TRBJ2-3; CDR3nt: TGTGCCAGTAGTCTCGGGGGGCACACAGATACGCAGTATTTT; CDR3aa: CASSLGGHTDTQYF
v_gene: TRBV9; d_gene: -; abundance: -; j_gene: TRBJ1-2; CDR3nt: TGTGCCAGCAGCGTAGACCAGGTTGGCTATGGCTACACCTTC; CDR3aa: CASSVDQVGYGYTF
v_gene: TRBV7-9; d_gene: TRBD2; abundance: -; j_gene: TRBJ2-7; CDR3nt: TGTGCCAGCAGCTCAGGGACTAGCGGGAGTTACGAGCAGTACTTC; CDR3aa: CASSSGTSGSYEQYF
v_gene: TRBV24-1; d_gene: TRBD1; abundance: -; j_gene: TRBJ1-2; CDR3nt: TGTGCCACCAGTGAACCGGCAGGGGGAGGCTACACCTTC; CDR3aa: CATSEPAGGGYTF
v_gene: TRBV10-3; d_gene: TRBD2; abundance: -; j_gene: TRBJ2-7; CDR3nt: TGTGCCATCAGGGGGGGGTCCTACGAGCAGTACTTC; CDR3aa: CAIRGGSYEQYF
v_gene: TRBV6-6; d_gene: TRBD2; abundance: -; j_gene: TRBJ2-7; CDR3nt: TGTGCCAGCAGTAGGCTAGGCGGGAGTGGGGCCTACGAGCAGTACTTC; CDR3aa: CASSRLGGSGAYEQYF
v_gene: TRBV11-2; d_gene: TRBD2; abundance: -; j_gene: TRBJ2-7; CDR3nt: TGTGCCAGCAGCTTGGTGGCGGGAGGCTACGAGCAGTACTTC; CDR3aa: CASSLVAGGYEQYF
v_gene: TRBV6-5; d_gene: -; abundance: once; j_gene: TRBJ2-2; CDR3nt: TGTGCCAGCAGCCTAACAGGGTTCCCCGGGGAGCTGTTTTTT; CDR3aa: CASSLTGFPGELFF
v_gene: TRBV3-1/TRBV3-2; d_gene: -; abundance: -; j_gene: TRBJ2-2; CDR3nt: TGTGCCAGCAGCCAATTACGGGGGACCGGGGAGCTGTTTTTT; CDR3aa: CASSQLRGTGELFF
v_gene: TRBV19; d_gene: TRBD1; abundance: -; j_gene: TRBJ1-5; CDR3nt: TGTGCCAGTAGGGCGACAGGGGGCAATCAGCCCCAGCATTTT; CDR3aa: CASRATGGNQPQHF
v_gene: TRBV5-5; d_gene: -; abundance: -; j_gene: TRBJ1-2; CDR3nt: TGTGCCAGCAGCCCTGAGGTTTATGGCTACACCTTC; CDR3aa: CASSPEVYGYTF
v_gene: TRBV5-4; d_gene: -; abundance: -; j_gene: TRBJ1-6; CDR3nt: TGTGCCAGCAGCTTGGTACAGTCTAATTCACCCCTCCACTTT; CDR3aa: CASSLVQSNSPLHF
v_gene: TRBV3-1/TRBV3-2; d_gene: TRBD2; abundance: -; j_gene: TRBJ2-1; CDR3nt: TGTGCCAGCAGCCAAGGCCTAGCGGGAGGGCGGTACAATGAGCAGTTCTTC; CDR3aa: CASSQGLAGGRYNEQFF
v_gene: TRBV6-5; d_gene: -; abundance: -; j_gene: TRBJ1-1; CDR3nt: TGTGCCAGCAGGGAGTCGGGACAGAACACTGAAGCTTTCTTT; CDR3aa: CASRESGQNTEAFF
v_gene: TRBV6-1; d_gene: -; abundance: few; j_gene: TRBJ1-4; CDR3nt: TGTGCCAGCAGTGAAACAGGGAGGGGGGCTAATGAAAAACTGTTTTTT; CDR3aa: CASSETGRGANEKLFF
v_gene: TRBV6-6; d_gene: -; abundance: -; j_gene: TRBJ1-2; CDR3nt: TGTGCCAGCAGTCTTGGAGCTAACTATGGCTACACCTTC; CDR3aa: CASSLGANYGYTF
v_gene: TRBV6-4; d_gene: -; abundance: -; j_gene: TRBJ1-5; CDR3nt: TGTGCCAGCAGTGCGTTCGGTTATAGCAATCAGCCCCAGCATTTT; CDR3aa: CASSAFGYSNQPQHF